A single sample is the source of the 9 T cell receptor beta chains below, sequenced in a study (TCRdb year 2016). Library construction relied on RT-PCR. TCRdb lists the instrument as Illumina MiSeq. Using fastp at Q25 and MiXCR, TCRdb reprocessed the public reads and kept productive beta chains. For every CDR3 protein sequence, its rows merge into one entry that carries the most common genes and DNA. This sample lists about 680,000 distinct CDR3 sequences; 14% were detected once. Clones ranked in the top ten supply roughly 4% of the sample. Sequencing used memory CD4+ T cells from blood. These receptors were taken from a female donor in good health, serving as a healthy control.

CDR3 bases: TGCAGTGCTGATCGACTAGCGGGAGGATACGATACGCAGTATTTT. This translates into CSADRLAGGYDTQYF. V usage is TRBV20-1 and J usage is TRBJ2-3, with TRBD2 matching 13 bases. The CDR3 length is 15 residues. The ends lost 5 bases at V and 6 bases at J; junction bases unmatched: 8. Germline V gene lookup returns CDR1 DFQATT and CDR2 SNEGSKA (reference sequence).

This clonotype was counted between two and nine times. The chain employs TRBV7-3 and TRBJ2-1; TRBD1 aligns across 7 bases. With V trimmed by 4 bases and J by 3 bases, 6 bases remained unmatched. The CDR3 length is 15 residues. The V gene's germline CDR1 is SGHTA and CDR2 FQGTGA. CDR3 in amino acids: CASSSDRQHYNEQFF. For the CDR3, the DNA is TGTGCCAGCAGCTCGGACAGGCAACACTACAATGAGCAGTTCTTC. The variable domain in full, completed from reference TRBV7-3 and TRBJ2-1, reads GAGVSQTPSNKVTEKGKYVELRCDPISGHTALYWYRQSLGQGPEFLIYFQGTGAADDSGLPNDRFFAVRPEGSVSTLKIQRTERGDSAVYLCASSSDRQHYNEQFFGPGTRLTVL.

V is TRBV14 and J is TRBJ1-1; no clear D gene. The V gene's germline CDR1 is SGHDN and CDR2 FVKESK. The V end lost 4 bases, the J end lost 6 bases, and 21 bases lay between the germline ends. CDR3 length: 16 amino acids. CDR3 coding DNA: TGTGCCAGCAGCCCAACTCAGATTAGACAATCCTCTGAAGCTTTCTTT. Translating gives CASSPTQIRQSSEAFF.

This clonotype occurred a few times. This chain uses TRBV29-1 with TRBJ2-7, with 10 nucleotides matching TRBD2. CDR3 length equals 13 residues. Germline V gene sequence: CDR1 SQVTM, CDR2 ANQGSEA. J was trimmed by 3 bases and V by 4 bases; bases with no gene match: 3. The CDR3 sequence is CSVGLAGDYEQYF. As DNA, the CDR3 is TGCAGCGTTGGGCTAGCGGGGGACTACGAGCAGTACTTC.

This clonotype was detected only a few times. CDR3 in amino acids: CAIASGTGGHEQYF. CDR3 DNA: TGTGCCATTGCTAGTGGGACAGGGGGACACGAGCAGTACTTC. The V and J genes are TRBV10-3 and TRBJ2-7, with TRBD1 identical over 11 bases. The germline CDR1 and CDR2 sequences are ENHRY and SYGVKD. The V segment lost 9 bases and the J segment 5 bases; nucleotides outside the gene matches: 9. The CDR3 sequence is 14 residues long.

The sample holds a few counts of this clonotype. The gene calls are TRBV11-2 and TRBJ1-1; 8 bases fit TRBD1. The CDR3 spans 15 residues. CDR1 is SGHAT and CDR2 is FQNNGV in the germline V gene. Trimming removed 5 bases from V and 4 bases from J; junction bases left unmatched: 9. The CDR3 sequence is CASSPGGLGGTEAFF. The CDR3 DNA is TGTGCCAGCAGCCCAGGGGGCCTCGGTGGCACTGAAGCTTTCTTT.

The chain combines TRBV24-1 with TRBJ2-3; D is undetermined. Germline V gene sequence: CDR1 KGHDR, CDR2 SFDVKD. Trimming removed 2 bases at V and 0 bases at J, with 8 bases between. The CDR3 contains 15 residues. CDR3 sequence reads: CATSDSLSSTDTQYF. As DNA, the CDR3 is TGTGCCACCAGTGATTCGCTGAGTAGCACAGATACGCAGTATTTT.

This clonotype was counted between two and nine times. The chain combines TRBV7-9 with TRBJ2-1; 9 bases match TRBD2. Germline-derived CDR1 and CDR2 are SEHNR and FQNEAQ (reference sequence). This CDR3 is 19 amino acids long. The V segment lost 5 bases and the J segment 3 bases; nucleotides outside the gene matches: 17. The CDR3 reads CASSQLAGVGFGVYNEQFF. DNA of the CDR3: TGTGCCAGCAGCCAATTAGCGGGAGTCGGGTTCGGGGTCTACAATGAGCAGTTCTTC. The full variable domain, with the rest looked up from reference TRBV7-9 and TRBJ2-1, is DTGVSQNPRHKITKRGQNVTFRCDPISEHNRLYWYRQTLGQGPEFLTYFQNEAQLEKSRLLSDRFSAERPKGSFSTLEIQRTEQGDSAMYLCASSQLAGVGFGVYNEQFFGPGTRLTVL.

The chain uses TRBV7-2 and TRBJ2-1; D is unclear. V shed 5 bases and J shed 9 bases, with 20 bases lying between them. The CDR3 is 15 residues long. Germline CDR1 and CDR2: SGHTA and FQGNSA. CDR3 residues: CASSLRVDGYGEQFF. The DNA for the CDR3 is TGTGCCAGCAGCCTACGAGTCGACGGCTACGGTGAGCAGTTCTTC.